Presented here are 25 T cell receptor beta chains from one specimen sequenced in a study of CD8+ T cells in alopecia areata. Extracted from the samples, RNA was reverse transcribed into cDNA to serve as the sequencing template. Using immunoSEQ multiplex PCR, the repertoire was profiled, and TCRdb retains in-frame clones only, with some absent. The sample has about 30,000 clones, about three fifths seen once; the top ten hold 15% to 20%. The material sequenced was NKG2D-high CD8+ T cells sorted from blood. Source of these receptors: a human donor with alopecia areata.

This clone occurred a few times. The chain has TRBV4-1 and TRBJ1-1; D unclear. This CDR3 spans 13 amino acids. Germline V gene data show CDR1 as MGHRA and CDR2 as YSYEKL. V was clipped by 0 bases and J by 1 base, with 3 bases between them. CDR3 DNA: TGCGCCAGCAGCCAAGATGAGAACACTGAAGCTTTCTTT. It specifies CASSQDENTEAFF.

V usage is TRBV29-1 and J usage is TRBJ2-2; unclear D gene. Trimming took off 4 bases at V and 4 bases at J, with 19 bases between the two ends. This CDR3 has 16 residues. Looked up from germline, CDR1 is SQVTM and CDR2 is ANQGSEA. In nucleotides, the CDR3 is TGCAGCGTTGTAAATAAACCCGGAAGGAGCACCGGGGAGCTGTTTTTT. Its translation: CSVVNKPGRSTGELFF.

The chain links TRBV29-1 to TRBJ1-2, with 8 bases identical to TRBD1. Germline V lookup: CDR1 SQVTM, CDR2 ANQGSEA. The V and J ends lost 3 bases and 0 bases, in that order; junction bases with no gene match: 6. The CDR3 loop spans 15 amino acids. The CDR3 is CSVEGRTGPNYGYTF. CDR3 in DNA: TGCAGCGTTGAGGGCCGGACAGGGCCTAACTATGGCTACACCTTC.

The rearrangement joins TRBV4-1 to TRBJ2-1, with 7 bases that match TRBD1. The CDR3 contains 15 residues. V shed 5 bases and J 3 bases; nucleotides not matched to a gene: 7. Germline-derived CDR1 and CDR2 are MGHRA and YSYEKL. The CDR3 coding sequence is TGCGCCAGCAGCGACCGGGACAGTCTCTACAATGAGCAGTTCTTC. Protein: CASSDRDSLYNEQFF.

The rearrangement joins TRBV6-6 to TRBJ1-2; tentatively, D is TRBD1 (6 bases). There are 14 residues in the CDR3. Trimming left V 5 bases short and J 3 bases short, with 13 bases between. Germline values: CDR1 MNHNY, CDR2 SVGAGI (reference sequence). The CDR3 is CASSDYRDDYGYTF. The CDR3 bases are TGTGCCAGCAGTGACTACAGGGACGACTATGGCTACACCTTC.

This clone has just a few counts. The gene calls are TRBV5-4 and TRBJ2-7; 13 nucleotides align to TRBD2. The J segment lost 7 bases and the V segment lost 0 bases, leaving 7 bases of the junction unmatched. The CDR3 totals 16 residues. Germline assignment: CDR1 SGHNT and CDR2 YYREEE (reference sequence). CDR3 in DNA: TGTGCCAGCAGCTTGGATACTAGCGGGAGGGCCTGGGAGCAGTACTTC. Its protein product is CASSLDTSGRAWEQYF. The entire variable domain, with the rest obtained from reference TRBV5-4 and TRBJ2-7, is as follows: ETGVTQSPTHLIKTRGQQVTLRCSSQSGHNTVSWYQQALGQGPQFIFQYYREEENGRGNFPPRFSGLQFPNYSSELNVNALELDDSALYLCASSLDTSGRAWEQYFGPGTRLTVT.

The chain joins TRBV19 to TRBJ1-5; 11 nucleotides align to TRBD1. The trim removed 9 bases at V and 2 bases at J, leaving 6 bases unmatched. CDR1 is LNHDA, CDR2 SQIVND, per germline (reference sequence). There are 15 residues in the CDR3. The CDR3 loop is CASRGTGGGNQPQHF. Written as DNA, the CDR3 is TGTGCCAGCCGAGGGACAGGGGGGGGCAATCAGCCCCAGCATTTT.

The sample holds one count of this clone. CDR3 nucleotide sequence: TGTGCCAGCAGTTTAGTGGGACAGGGGGGCTACGAGCAGTACTTC. Its translation is CASSLVGQGGYEQYF. The genes are TRBV27 and TRBJ2-7; 11 positions agree with TRBD1. The V and J ends lost 2 bases and 3 bases, in that order; junction bases with no gene match: 3. The CDR3 length is 15 residues. Germline V CDR1 and CDR2: MNHEY, SMNVEV (reference sequence).

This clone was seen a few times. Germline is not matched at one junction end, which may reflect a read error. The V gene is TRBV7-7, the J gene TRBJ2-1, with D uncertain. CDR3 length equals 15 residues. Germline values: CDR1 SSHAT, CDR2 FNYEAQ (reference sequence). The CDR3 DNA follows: TGTGCTAGCAGCTTATATTTCGGGCGGAACAATGAGCAGTTCTTC. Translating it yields CASSLYFGRNNEQFF.

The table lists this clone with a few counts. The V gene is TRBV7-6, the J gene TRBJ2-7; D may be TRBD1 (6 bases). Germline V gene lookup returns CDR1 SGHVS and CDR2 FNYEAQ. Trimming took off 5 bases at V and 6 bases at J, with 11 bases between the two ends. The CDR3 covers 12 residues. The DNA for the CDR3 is TGTGCCAGCAGCGCATCCAGGGGCGAGCAGTACTTC. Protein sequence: CASSASRGEQYF.

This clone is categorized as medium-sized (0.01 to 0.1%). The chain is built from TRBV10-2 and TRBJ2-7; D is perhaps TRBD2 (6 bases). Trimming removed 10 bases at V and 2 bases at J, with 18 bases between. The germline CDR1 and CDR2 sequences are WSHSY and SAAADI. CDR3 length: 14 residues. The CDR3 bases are TGCGCCACCAACCCGACTAGTGGGACCTACGAGCAGTACTTC. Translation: CATNPTSGTYEQYF.

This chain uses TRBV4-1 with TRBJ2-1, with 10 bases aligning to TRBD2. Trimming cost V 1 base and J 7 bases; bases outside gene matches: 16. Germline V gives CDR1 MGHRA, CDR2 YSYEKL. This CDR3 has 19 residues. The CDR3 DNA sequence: TGCGCCAGCAGCCAAGGAGGGCGTGGAGCGGGAGGGGCGGGGAATGAGCAGTTCTTC. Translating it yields CASSQGGRGAGGAGNEQFF.

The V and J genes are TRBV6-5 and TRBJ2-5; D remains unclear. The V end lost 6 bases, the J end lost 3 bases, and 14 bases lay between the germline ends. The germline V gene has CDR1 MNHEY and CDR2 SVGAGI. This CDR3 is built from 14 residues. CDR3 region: CASRIRPIEETQYF. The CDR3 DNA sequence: TGTGCCAGCAGGATTCGTCCCATCGAAGAGACCCAGTACTTC.

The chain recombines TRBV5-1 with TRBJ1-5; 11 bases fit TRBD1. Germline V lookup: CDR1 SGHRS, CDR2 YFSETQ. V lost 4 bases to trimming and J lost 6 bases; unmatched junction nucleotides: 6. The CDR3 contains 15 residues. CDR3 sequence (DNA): TGCGCCAGCAGCCCCGGACAGGGGGCGAGTCAGCCCCAGCATTTT. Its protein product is CASSPGQGASQPQHF.

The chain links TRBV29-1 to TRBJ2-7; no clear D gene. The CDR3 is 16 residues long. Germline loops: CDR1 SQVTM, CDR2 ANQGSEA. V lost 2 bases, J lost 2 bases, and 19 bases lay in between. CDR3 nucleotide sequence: TGCAGCGTTGAAATCGAACCGGGCCCTAATCCCTACGAGCAGTACTTC. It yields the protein CSVEIEPGPNPYEQYF.

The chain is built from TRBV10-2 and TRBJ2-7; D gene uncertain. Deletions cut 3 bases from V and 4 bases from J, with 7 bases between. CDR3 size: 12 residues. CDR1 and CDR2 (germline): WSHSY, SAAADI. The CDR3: CASSDMGYEQYF. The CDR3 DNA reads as TGCGCCAGCAGTGATATGGGTTACGAGCAGTACTTC.

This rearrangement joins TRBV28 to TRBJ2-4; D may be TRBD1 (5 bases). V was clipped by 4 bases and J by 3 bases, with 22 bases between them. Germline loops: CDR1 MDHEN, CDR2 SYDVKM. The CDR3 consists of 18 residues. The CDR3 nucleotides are TGTGCCAGCAGTTATTCTGCAGGGTCGGACCCGGGCAAAAACATTCAGTACTTC. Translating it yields CASSYSAGSDPGKNIQYF.

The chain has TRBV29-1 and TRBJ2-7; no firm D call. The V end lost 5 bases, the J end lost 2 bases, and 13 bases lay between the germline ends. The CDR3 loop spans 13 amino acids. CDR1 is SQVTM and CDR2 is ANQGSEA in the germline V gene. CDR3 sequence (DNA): TGCAGCGTTTTGCCCCTAGGTACCTACGAGCAGTACTTC. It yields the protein CSVLPLGTYEQYF.

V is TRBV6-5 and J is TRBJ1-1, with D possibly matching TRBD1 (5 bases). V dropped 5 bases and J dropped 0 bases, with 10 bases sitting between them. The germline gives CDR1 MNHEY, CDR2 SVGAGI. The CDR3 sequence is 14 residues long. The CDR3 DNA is TGTGCCAGCAGTCGGCAGGGACTGAACACTGAAGCTTTCTTT. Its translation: CASSRQGLNTEAFF.

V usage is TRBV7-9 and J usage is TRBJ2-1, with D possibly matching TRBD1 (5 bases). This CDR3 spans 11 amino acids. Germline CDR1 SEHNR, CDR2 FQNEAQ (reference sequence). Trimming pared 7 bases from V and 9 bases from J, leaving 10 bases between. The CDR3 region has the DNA TGTGCCAGCACCCTAGGGGTTGAGCAGTTCTTC. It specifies CASTLGVEQFF. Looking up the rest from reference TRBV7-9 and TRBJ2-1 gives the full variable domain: DTGVSQNPRHKITKRGQNVTFRCDPISEHNRLYWYRQTLGQGPEFLTYFQNEAQLEKSRLLSDRFSAERPKGSFSTLEIQRTEQGDSAMYLCASTLGVEQFFGPGTRLTVL.

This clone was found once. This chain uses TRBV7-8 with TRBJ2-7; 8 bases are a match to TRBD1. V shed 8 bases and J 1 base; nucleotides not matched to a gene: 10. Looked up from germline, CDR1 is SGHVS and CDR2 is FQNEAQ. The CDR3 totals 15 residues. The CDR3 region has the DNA TGTGCCAGCGTACACGCGGGGACAGGATCCTACGAGCAGTACTTC. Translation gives CASVHAGTGSYEQYF.

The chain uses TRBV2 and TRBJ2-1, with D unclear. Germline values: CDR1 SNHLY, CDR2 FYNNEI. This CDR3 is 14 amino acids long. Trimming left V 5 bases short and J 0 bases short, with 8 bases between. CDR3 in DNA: TGTGCCAGCAGTCCCAGGAGCTCCTACAATGAGCAGTTCTTC. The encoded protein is CASSPRSSYNEQFF.

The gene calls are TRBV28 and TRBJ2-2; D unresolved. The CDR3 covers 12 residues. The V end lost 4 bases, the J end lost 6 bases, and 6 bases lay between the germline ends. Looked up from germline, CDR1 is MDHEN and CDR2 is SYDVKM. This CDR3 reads CASSSFPGELFF. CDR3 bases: TGTGCCAGCAGTTCGTTCCCCGGGGAGCTGTTTTTT.

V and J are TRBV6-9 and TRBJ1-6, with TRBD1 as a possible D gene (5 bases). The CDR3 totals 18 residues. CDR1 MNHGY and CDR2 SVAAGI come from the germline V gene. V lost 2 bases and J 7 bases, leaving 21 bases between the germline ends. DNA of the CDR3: TGTGCCAGCAGTTATCGGGTCGGGACGGAACCGACCAATTCACCCCTCCACTTT. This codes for CASSYRVGTEPTNSPLHF.

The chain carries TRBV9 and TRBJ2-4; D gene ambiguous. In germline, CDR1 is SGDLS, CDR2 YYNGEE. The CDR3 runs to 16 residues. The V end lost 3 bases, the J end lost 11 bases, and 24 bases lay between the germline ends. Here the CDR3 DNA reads TGTGCCAGCAGCGAGGGCGGACCGATGGGGTTCGGCGTTCAGTACTTC. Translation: CASSEGGPMGFGVQYF.